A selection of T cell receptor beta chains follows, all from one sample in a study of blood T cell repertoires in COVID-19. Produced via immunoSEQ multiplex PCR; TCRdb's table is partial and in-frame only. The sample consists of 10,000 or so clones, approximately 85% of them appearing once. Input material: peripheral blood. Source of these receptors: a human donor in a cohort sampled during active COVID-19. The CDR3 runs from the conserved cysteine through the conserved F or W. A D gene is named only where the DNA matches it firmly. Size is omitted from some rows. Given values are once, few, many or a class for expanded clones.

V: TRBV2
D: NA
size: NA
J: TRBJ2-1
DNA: TGTGCCAGCAGTGACTCCGGGGTTCGGTACAATGAGCAGTTCTTC
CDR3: CASSDSGVRYNEQFF

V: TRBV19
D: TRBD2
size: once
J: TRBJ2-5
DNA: TGTGCCAGTACGACTAGCGGGAGGGAGACCCAGTACTTC
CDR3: CASTTSGRETQYF

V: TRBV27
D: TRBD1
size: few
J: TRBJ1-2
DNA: TGTGCCAGCAGTTTACAAGGACAGGCCAACTATGGCTACACCTTC
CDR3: CASSLQGQANYGYTF

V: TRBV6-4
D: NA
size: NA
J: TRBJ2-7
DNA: TGTGCCAGCAGTGACAGGGGTTACTACGAGCAGTACTTC
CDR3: CASSDRGYYEQYF

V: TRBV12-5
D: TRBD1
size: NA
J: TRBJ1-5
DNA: TGTGCTAGTGGTTTGGGGGACAGAGACAATCAGCCCCAGCATTTT
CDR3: CASGLGDRDNQPQHF

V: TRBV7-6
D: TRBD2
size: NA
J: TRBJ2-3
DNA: TGTGCCAGCAGCTTAACCAGCGGGACTAGCGGGGGCAAAGATACGCAGTATTTT
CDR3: CASSLTSGTSGGKDTQYF

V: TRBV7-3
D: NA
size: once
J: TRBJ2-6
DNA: TGTGCCAGCAGCCCTCATGACAGCCTCTCTGGGGCCAACGTCCTGACTTTC
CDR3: CASSPHDSLSGANVLTF

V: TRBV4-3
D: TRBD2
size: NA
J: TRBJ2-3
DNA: TGCGCCAGCAGCCAAGATTTAGACTTTCCCGGGGGGACTAGCACAGATACGCAGTATTTT
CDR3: CASSQDLDFPGGTSTDTQYF

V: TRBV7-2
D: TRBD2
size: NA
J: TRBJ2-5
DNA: TGTGCCAGCAGCCCCGGGTCTAGCGGACCTCAAGAGACCCAGTACTTC
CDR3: CASSPGSSGPQETQYF

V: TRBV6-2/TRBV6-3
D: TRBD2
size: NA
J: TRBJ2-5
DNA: TGTGCCAGCAGTTACGGGGGCCGCGGACTAGCGGTGGAGGCGGGCCAAGAGACCCAGTACTTC
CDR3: CASSYGGRGLAVEAGQETQYF

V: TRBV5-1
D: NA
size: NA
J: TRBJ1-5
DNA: TGCGCCAGCAGCTTGGGCCAGAATCAGCCCCAGCATTTT
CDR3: CASSLGQNQPQHF

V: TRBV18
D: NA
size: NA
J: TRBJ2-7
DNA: TGTGCCAGCTCACCCGGTGATGAGCAGTACTTC
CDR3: CASSPGDEQYF

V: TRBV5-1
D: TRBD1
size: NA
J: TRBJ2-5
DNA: TGCGCCAGCAGCTATACAGGGGACCAAGAGACCCAGTACTTC
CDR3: CASSYTGDQETQYF

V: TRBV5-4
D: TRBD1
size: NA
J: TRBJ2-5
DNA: TGTGCCACCAGGGAGACAGGGTCATGGGAGACCCAGTACTTC
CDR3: CATRETGSWETQYF

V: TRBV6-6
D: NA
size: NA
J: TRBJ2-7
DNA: TGTGCCAGCAGCCCCCAGGGGTCCTACGAGCAGTACTTC
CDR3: CASSPQGSYEQYF

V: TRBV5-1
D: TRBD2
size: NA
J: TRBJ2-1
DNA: TGCGCCAGCAGTCTAGCGGGAGACAGCTCCTACAATGAGCAGTTCTTC
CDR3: CASSLAGDSSYNEQFF

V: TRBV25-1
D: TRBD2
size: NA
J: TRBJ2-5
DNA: TGTGCCAGCAGGGGGGGGCAGTACTTC
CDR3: CASRGGQYF

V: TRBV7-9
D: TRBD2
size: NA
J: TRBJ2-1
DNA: TGTGCCAGCAGCATCAGGACTAGCGGGAGGAATGAGCAGTTCTTC
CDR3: CASSIRTSGRNEQFF

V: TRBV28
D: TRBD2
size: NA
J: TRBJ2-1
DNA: TGTGCCATCGGGACTAGCGGACACAATGAGCAGTTCTTC
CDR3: CAIGTSGHNEQFF

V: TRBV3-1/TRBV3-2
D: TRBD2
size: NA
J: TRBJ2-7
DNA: TGTGCCAGCAGCCAAGGGCGGGAGGGCATTAACGAGCAGTACTTC
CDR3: CASSQGREGINEQYF

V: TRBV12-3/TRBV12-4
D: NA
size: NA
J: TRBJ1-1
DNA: TGTGCCAGCAGTTTACCTCTGAACACTGAAGCTTTCTTT
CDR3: CASSLPLNTEAFF

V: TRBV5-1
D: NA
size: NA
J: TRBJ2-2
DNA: TGCGCCAGCAGCGGCCGGGAGGGGGCTTACACCGGGGAGCTGTTTTTT
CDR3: CASSGREGAYTGELFF

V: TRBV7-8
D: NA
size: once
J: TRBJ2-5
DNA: TGTGCCAGCAAGCTTAATACGGAGACCCAGTACTTC
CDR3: CASKLNTETQYF